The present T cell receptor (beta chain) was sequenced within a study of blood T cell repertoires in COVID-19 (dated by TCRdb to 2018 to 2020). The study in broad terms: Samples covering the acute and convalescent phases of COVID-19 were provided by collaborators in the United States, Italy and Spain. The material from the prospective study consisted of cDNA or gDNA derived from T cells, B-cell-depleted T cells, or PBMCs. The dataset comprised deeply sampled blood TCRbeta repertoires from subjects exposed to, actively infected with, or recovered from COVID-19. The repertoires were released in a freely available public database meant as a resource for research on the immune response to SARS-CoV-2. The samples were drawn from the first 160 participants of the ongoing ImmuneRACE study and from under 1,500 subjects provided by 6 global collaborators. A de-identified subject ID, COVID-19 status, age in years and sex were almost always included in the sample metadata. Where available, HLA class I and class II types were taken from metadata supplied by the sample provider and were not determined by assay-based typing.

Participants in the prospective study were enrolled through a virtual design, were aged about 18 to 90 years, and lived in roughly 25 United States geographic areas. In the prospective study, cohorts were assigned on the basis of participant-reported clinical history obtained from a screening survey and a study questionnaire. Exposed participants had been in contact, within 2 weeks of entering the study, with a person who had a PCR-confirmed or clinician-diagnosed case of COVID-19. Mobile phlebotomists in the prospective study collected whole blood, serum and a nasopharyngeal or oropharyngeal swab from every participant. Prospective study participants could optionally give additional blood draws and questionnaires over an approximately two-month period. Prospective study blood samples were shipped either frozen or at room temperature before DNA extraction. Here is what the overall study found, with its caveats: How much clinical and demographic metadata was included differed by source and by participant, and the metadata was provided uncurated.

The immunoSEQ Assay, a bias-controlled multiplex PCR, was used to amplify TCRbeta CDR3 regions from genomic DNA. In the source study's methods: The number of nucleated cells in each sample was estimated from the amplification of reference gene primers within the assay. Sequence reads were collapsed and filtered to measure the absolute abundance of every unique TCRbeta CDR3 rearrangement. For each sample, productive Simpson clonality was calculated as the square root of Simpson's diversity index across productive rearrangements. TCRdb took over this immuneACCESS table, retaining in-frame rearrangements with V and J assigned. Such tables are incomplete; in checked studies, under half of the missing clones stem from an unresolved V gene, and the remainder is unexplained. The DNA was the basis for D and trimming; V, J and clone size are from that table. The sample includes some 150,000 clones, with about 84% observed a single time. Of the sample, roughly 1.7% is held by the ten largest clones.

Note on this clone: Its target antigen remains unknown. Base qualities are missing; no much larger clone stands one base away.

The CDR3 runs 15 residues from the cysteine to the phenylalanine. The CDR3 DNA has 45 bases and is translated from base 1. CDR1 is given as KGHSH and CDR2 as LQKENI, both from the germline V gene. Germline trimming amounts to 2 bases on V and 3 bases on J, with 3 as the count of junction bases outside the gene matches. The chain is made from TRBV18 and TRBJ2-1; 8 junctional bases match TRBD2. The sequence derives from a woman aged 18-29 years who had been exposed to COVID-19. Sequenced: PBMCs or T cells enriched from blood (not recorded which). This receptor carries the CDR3 CASSPKRELYNEQFF. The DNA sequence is TGTGCCAGCTCACCAAAGCGGGAGCTCTACAATGAGCAGTTCTTC. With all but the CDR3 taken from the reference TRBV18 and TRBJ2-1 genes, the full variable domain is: NAGVMQNPRHLVRRRGQEARLRCSPMKGHSHVYWYRQLPEEGLKFMVYLQKENIIDESGMPKERFSAEFPKEGPSILRIQQVVRGDSAAYFCASSPKRELYNEQFFGPGTRLTVL.